Sequencing of this TCR beta chain was carried out in a study of glioma-infiltrating T cells. General study results and limits: Only very few CDR3 sequences appeared in both tissue and blood. Tissue-blood divergence was below expectation in non-neoplastic patients, above in gliomas.

Concerning this clonotype itself: Its antigen remains unknown.

TCR alpha and beta CDR3 regions were amplified from RNA using iRepertoire nested multiplex PCR. In TCRdb, the multiplex PCR reads were re-called with MiXCR into one record per CDR3 protein. The table has about 3,900 distinct CDR3 sequences, roughly a third seen once. V was cut by 6 bases and J by 3 bases, with 11 bases left in between. The CDR3 contains 13 residues. The V gene's germline CDR1 is MNHNY and CDR2 SVGAGI (reference sequence). The sample taken for sequencing was glioma tissue, nonneoplastic brain tissue, or PBMCs (not recorded which). This rearrangement joins TRBV6-6 to TRBJ1-1, with D possibly being TRBD1 (5 bases). This clonotype was obtained from a human donor with low-grade glioma or glioblastoma, undergoing nonglioma brain surgery, or in good health (not recorded which). The CDR3 DNA follows: TGTGCCAGCAGACGAGCACAGGACACTGAAGCTTTCTTT. This translates into CASRRAQDTEAFF.